In its sample, the clone carrying this TCR beta chain was seen a few times. Its antigen remains unknown. V lost 4 bases and J 1 base, leaving 14 bases between the germline ends. The CDR3 is 15 residues long. CDR1 SGHDT and CDR2 YYEEEE come from the germline V gene. This entry comes from a study of response to subunit inactivated influenza vaccine. The study's findings and limits: Authors suggested seasonal influenza vaccinations each recruit few new T cells.

TCRdb itself ran the RT-PCR reads through MiXCR, one entry per CDR3 protein. This table holds 600,000 to 850,000 distinct CDR3 sequences, around 15% found once. The source material was PBMCs from blood, sampled around 15 days before vaccination. This clonotype was sampled from a man aged 45-65 years who received an inactivated influenza vaccine. The V gene is TRBV5-6, the J gene TRBJ1-1; D is possibly TRBD1 (6 bases). Written as DNA, the CDR3 is TGTGCCAGCAGCCAAACCGGGACAAGGAACACTGAAGCTTTCTTT. As protein: CASSQTGTRNTEAFF.